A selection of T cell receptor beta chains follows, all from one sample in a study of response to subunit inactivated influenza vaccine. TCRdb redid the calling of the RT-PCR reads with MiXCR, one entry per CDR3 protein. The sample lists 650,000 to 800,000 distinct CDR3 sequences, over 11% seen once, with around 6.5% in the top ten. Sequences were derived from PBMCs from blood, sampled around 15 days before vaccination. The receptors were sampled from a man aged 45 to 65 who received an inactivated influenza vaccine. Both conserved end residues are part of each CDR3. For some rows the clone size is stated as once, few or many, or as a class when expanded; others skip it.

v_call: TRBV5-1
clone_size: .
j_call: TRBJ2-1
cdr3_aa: CASSQSGCNNEQFF

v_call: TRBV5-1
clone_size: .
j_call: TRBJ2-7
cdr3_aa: CASSWRAVSYEQYF

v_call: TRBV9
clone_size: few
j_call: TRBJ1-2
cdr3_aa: CASSVTGAPGYGYTF

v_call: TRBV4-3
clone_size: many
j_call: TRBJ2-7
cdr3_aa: CASSQAHSEPTYEQYF

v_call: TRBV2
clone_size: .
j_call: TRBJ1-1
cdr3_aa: CASTDRTPYTAFF

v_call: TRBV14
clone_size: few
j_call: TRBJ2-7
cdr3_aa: CASSQSSGSEWEQYF

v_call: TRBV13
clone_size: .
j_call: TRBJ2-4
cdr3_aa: CASSFGTSGVLAKNIQYF

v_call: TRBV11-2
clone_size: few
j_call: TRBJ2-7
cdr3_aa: CASSLVYDSSYEQYF

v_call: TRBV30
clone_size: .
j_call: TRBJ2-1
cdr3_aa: CAWRDGLAGVREQFF

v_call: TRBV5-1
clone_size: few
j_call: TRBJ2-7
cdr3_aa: CASSPDYAAYEQYF

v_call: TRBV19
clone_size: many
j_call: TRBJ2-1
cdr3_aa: CASSIVGAKYNEQFF

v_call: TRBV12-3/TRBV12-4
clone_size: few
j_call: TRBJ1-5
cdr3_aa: CASSDAGFNQPQHF

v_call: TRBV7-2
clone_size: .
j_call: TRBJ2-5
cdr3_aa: CASSFSLFSGRETQYF

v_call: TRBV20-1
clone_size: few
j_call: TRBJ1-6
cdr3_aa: CSARREGISPLHF

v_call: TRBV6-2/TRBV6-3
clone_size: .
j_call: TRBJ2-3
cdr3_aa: CASSLLGLVVDTQYF

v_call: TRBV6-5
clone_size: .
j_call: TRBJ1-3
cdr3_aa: CASSSLGQGAPGNTIYF

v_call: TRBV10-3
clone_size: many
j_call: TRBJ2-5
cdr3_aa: CASGGASQETQYF

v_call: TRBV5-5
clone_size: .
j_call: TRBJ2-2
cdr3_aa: CASINGHENTGELFF

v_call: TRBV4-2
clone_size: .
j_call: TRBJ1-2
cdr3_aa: CASSLEGINYGYTF

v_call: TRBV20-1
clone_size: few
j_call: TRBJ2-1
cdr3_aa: CSALAPRGTSGSLTNEQFF

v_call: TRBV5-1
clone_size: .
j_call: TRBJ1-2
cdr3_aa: CASGPQGGYGYTF

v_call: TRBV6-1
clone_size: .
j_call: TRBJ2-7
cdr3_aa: CASSTFPGTEQYF

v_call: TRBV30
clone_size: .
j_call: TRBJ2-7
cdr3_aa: CAWRGGLAESYEQYF

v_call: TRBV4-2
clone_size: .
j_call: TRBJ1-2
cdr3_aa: CASSQVGRDSIISGYTF

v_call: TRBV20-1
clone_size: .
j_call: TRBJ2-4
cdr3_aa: CSALRGLAKNIQYF

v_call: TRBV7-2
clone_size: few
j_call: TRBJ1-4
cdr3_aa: CASSLKQGSGEKLFF

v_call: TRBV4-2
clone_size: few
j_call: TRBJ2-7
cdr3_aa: CASSQEGQGPYERYF

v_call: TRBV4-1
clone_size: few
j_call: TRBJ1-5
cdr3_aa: CASSQGTGVSNQPQHF

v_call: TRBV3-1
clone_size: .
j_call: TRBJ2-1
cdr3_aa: CASSLTGGVTEQFF

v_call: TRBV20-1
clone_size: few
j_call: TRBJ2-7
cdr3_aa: CSAIDRGGKSLYEQYF

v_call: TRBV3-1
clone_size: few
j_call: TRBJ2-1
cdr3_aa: CASSQLEREAGGNEQFF

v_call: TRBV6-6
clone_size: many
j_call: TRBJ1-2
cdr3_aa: CASHKGNYGYTF

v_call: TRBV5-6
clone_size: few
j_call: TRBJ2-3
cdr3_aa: CASSSRGGTVSLTTDTQYF

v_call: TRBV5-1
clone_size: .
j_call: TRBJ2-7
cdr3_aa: CASSLGRDSLTYEQYF

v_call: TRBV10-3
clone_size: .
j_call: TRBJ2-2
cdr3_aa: CAISGIGRPSTGELFF

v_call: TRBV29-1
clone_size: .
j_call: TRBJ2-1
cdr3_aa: CSVEVGTVELGQFF

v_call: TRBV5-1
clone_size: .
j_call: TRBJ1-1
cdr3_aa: CASSTATANTEAFF

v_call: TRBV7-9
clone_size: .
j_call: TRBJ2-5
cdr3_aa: CASTQGVAGRRRETQYF

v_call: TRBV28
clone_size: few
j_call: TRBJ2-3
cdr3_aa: CASSTIGRGTGTQYF

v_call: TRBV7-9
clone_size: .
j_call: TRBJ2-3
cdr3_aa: CASTTIAGGPTDTQYF

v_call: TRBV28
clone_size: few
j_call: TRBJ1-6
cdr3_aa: CASSPQTGAYNSPLHF

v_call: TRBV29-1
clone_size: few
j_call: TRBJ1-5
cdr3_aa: CSVGGPNSNQPQHF

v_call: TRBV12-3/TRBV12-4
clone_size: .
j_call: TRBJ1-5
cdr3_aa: CASSFMAGNNQPQHF

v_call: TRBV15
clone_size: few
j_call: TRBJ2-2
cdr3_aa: CATTASHGAGELFF